This TCR beta chain originates from a study of OX40 agonist ivuxolimab in advanced cancers. The investigators sampled blood at baseline, at cycle 4 day 1, and at cycle 7 day 1. Only in-frame clones appear in the TCRdb table, and some are missing; sequencing was by immunoSEQ multiplex PCR. The profile shows roughly 40,000 clones, 85% to 90% of them singletons. Concerning this clone itself: The sample holds other DNA sequences that translate to the same CDR3.

Germline CDR1 is DFQATT and CDR2 is SNEGSKA (reference sequence). V shed 2 bases and J shed 4 bases, with 6 bases lying between them. CDR3 size: 11 residues. The sample in question was CD4+ or CD8+ T cells sorted from blood, obtained in a trial of the OX40 agonist ivuxolimab. This chain connects TRBV20-1 to TRBJ2-7, with D unclear. The source is an adult with an advanced solid tumor such as melanoma, head and neck, liver or kidney cancer. The CDR3 here is CSARLVYEQYF. The CDR3 DNA is TGCAGTGCTAGATTAGTGTACGAGCAGTACTTC.